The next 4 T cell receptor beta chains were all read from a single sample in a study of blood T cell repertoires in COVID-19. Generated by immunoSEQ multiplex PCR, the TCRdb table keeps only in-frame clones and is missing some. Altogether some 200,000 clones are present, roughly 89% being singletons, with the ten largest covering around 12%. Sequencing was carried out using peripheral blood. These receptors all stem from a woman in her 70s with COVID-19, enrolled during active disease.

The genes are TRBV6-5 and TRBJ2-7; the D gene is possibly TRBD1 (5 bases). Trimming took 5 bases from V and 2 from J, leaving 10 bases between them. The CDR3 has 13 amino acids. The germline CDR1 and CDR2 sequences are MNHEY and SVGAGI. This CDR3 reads CASSRTRTYEQYF. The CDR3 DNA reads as TGTGCCAGCAGTAGGACAAGAACCTACGAGCAGTACTTC.

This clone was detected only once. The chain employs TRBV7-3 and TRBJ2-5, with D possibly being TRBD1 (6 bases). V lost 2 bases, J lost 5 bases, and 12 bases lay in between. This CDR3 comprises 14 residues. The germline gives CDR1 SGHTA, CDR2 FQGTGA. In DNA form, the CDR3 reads TGTGCCAGCAGCTTACAGGGGCTGGGGGAGACCCAGTACTTC. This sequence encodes CASSLQGLGETQYF. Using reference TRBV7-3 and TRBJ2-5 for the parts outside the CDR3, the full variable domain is GAGVSQTPSNKVTEKGKYVELRCDPISGHTALYWYRQSLGQGPEFLIYFQGTGAADDSGLPNDRFFAVRPEGSVSTLKIQRTERGDSAVYLCASSLQGLGETQYFGPGTRLLVL.

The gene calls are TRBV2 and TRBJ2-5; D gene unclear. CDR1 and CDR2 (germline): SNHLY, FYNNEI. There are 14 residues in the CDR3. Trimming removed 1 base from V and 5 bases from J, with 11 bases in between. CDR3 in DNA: TGTGCCAGCAGTGAAGACGTCAACGCGGAGACCCAGTACTTC. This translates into CASSEDVNAETQYF. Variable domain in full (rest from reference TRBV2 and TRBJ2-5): EPEVTQTPSHQVTQMGQEVILRCVPISNHLYFYWYRQILGQKVEFLVSFYNNEISEKSEIFDDQFSVERPDGSNFTLKIRSTKLEDSAMYFCASSEDVNAETQYFGPGTRLLVL.

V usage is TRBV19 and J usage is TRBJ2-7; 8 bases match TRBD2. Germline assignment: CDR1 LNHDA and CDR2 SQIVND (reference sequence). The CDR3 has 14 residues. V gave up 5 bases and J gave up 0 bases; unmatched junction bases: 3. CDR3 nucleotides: TGTGCCAGTAGTGCAGGACTAGCCTCCTACGAGCAGTACTTC. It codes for CASSAGLASYEQYF.